The clone carrying this T cell receptor (beta chain) was seen ten or more times. Its antigen is as yet unknown. This sample was included in a study of T cells in Graves' hyperthyroidism and ophthalmopathy. The ends were cut back, 5 bases at V and 3 bases at J, with 15 bases in the middle. This CDR3 region has 15 residues. Germline V gives CDR1 SGHRS, CDR2 YFSETQ. Findings and caveats of the study: Researchers found most expanded thyroid clonotypes above 0.001 in blood as well.

Authors of the study amplified TCR beta CDR3 regions from RNA transcripts. The study used the HTBI primer set for a first-round RT-PCR of the TCR CDR3. TCRdb fed the multiplex PCR reads into MiXCR, producing one record per CDR3 protein. The sample contains more than 350,000 distinct CDR3 sequences, 13% to 15% of which appear only once. Material for sequencing was blood. The TCR originated in a woman between 55 and 75 years old with Graves' ophthalmopathy. V gene TRBV5-1 combines with J gene TRBJ2-1, with TRBD2 as a possible D gene (6 bases). The CDR3 spells CASSLPGTGYNEQFF. Here the CDR3 DNA reads TGCGCCAGCAGTTTACCCGGGACTGGCTACAATGAGCAGTTCTTC. Filled out from reference TRBV5-1 and TRBJ2-1, the complete variable domain reads KAGVTQTPRYLIKTRGQQVTLSCSPISGHRSVSWYQQTPGQGLQFLFEYFSETQRNKGNFPGRFSGRQFSNSRSEMNVSTLELGDSALYLCASSLPGTGYNEQFFGPGTRLTVL.